Given below is one T cell receptor beta chain in context. As yet, its antigen is unknown. Separation from the roughly 600-subject first cohort characterized the roughly 120-subject validation cohort, to which the donors belonged. The data stem from a study of cytomegalovirus exposure and HLA in healthy donors. Sequencing was performed with immunoSEQ multiplex PCR; in TCRdb, only in-frame clones are kept and a portion is missing. The data contain about 160,000 clones, roughly 86% of them seen just once; the ten biggest clones take up over 9%. Germline V gene data show CDR1 as SNHLY and CDR2 as FYNNEI. Deletions cut 9 bases from V and 0 bases from J, with 13 bases between. The CDR3 contains 14 residues. General study points: Listed as cytomegalovirus-associated were around 160 TCR beta chains.

The chain links TRBV2 to TRBJ2-3; D is perhaps TRBD2 (5 bases). The sequence derives from a young woman in good health and CMV-seropositive. The sequencing sample was made of PBMCs. The CDR3 DNA reads as TGTGCCAGTGGACTCGAGCATAGCACAGATACGCAGTATTTT. This translates into CASGLEHSTDTQYF.